A single sample gave rise to the 31 T cell receptor beta chains below, sequenced in a study of OX40 agonist ivuxolimab in advanced cancers. Generated by immunoSEQ multiplex PCR, the TCRdb table keeps only in-frame clones and is missing some. The profile shows tens of thousands of clones, 80% to 90% of them singletons. The sample here was CD4+ or CD8+ T cells sorted from blood, taken in a trial of the OX40 agonist ivuxolimab. These receptor sequences come from an adult with an advanced solid tumor such as melanoma, head and neck, liver or kidney cancer.

V gene TRBV19 combines with J gene TRBJ1-6; no definite D call. V shed 9 bases and J shed 0 bases, with 9 bases lying between them. Germline loops: CDR1 LNHDA, CDR2 SQIVND (reference sequence). The CDR3 runs to 14 residues. The CDR3 bases are TGTGCCAGCCGGACGAGCTCCTATAATTCACCCCTCCACTTT. Translation gives CASRTSSYNSPLHF.

The gene calls are TRBV5-4 and TRBJ2-1; D unresolved. Trimming pared 0 bases from V and 8 bases from J, leaving 9 bases between. The CDR3 consists of 13 residues. Germline lookup yields CDR1 SGHNT and CDR2 YYREEE (reference sequence). Here the CDR3 reads CASSLGHSDEQFF. DNA of the CDR3: TGTGCCAGCAGCTTGGGCCACTCCGATGAGCAGTTCTTC. Filled out from reference TRBV5-4 and TRBJ2-1, the complete variable domain reads ETGVTQSPTHLIKTRGQQVTLRCSSQSGHNTVSWYQQALGQGPQFIFQYYREEENGRGNFPPRFSGLQFPNYSSELNVNALELDDSALYLCASSLGHSDEQFFGPGTRLTVL.

The chain recombines TRBV5-6 with TRBJ2-1; the D is unclear. V gave up 0 bases and J gave up 4 bases, with 11 bases separating them. The CDR3 contains 15 residues. CDR1 and CDR2 from the germline V gene are SGHDT and YYEEEE. The CDR3 is CASSLGLDGYNEQFF. The CDR3, as DNA: TGTGCCAGCAGCTTGGGGCTAGATGGGTACAATGAGCAGTTCTTC.

V and J are TRBV10-1 and TRBJ2-1; D is uncertain. This CDR3 region has 12 residues. Germline values: CDR1 WNHNN, CDR2 SYGVQD (reference sequence). V lost 8 bases and J 9 bases, leaving 14 bases between the germline ends. The CDR3 DNA reads TGCGCCAGCTCCAAAGCTGGGGTTGAGCAGTTCTTC. Translating gives CASSKAGVEQFF.

The CDR3 is CASASRKAGVYETQYF. CDR3 sequence (DNA): TGCGCCAGCGCCAGCAGAAAGGCGGGAGTATATGAGACCCAGTACTTC. The chain has TRBV5-1 and TRBJ2-5; 7 nucleotides match TRBD2. Trimming cost V 7 bases and J 5 bases; bases outside gene matches: 17. CDR3 length: 16 residues. Germline V gives CDR1 SGHRS, CDR2 YFSETQ.

The chain links TRBV2 to TRBJ2-1; TRBD1 matches at 7 bases. This CDR3 has 15 residues. J was trimmed by 5 bases and V by 6 bases; bases with no gene match: 10. Per germline, CDR1 SNHLY and CDR2 FYNNEI. The CDR3 here is CASRRDRAADNEQFF. CDR3 nucleotides: TGTGCCAGCAGGAGGGACAGAGCCGCCGACAATGAGCAGTTCTTC.

This sequence joins TRBV19 and TRBJ1-6; unclear D gene. The ends were cut back, 1 base at V and 10 bases at J, with 8 bases in the middle. The germline V gene has CDR1 LNHDA and CDR2 SQIVND (reference sequence). CDR3 size: 13 residues. The CDR3 loop is CASSIGSRSPLHF. CDR3 DNA sequence: TGTGCCAGTAGTATAGGGAGTCGGTCACCCCTCCACTTT.

This clone was observed a single time. The rearrangement uses TRBV29-1 and TRBJ2-1; 11 bases line up with TRBD1. The junction had 4 bases not matched to a gene; V was cut back by 2 bases and J by 4 bases. Germline V gives CDR1 SQVTM, CDR2 ANQGSEA. There are 15 residues in the CDR3. CDR3 sequence: CSVEFGTGGYNEQFF. CDR3 DNA sequence: TGCAGCGTTGAATTTGGGACAGGGGGATACAATGAGCAGTTCTTC.

V is TRBV9 and J is TRBJ2-7; tentatively, D is TRBD2 (5 bases). The CDR3 contains 17 residues. Trimming pared 4 bases from V and 2 bases from J, leaving 22 bases between. Germline CDR1 reads SGDLS; CDR2 reads YYNGEE. The CDR3 region has the DNA TGTGCCAGCAGCCACGGACTCGTTACTTCCCCTACCTACGAGCAGTACTTC. Amino acids: CASSHGLVTSPTYEQYF.

This clone was recorded once. This chain connects TRBV19 to TRBJ2-3, with a tentative D call TRBD2 (6 bases). The V gene lost 0 bases and the J gene lost 4 bases, with 14 bases spanning the gap. Germline V gene lookup returns CDR1 LNHDA and CDR2 SQIVND (reference sequence). This CDR3 comprises 16 residues. The CDR3 region has the DNA TGTGCCAGTAGTATAGAGGAGGGGATCTCGGCAGATACGCAGTATTTT. Its protein is CASSIEEGISADTQYF.

This chain links TRBV25-1 with TRBJ2-5; D remains ambiguous. Trimming cost V 7 bases and J 4 bases, with 13 bases left between them. This CDR3 has 13 amino acids. Germline V CDR1 and CDR2: MGHDK, SYGVNS. The CDR3 bases are TGTGCCAGCAAAGCTGGGCAGTCAGAGACCCAGTACTTC. As protein: CASKAGQSETQYF.

V is TRBV9 and J is TRBJ1-2, with D possibly being TRBD1 (5 bases). CDR1 is SGDLS and CDR2 is YYNGEE in the germline V gene. Trimming shortened V by 3 bases and J by 3 bases, and 18 bases separated the two germline ends. The CDR3 consists of 16 residues. CDR3 residues: CASSGYPGTSHYGYTF. The CDR3 DNA reads TGTGCCAGCAGCGGCTACCCGGGGACGTCCCACTATGGCTACACCTTC.

V and J are TRBV29-1 and TRBJ2-2; the D is unclear. CDR1 is SQVTM and CDR2 is ANQGSEA in the germline V gene. V lost 6 bases, J lost 6 bases, and 11 bases lay in between. The CDR3 totals 12 residues. The CDR3 coding sequence is TGCAGCGTATTTATAGGGTCCGGGGAGCTGTTTTTT. It is translated as CSVFIGSGELFF.

The genes are TRBV18 and TRBJ1-1, with a weak D call TRBD1 (5 bases). Trimming shortened V by 2 bases and J by 11 bases, and 15 bases separated the two germline ends. The germline gives CDR1 KGHSH, CDR2 LQKENI. The CDR3 runs to 13 residues. CDR3 sequence (DNA): TGTGCCAGCTCACCAGGGACCATGGTAATGGCTTTCTTT. The encoded protein is CASSPGTMVMAFF.

The chain couples TRBV7-9 to TRBJ2-3; the D gene could be TRBD1 or TRBD2 (5 bases each). Germline V lookup: CDR1 SEHNR, CDR2 FQNEAQ (reference sequence). V shed 10 bases and J shed 2 bases, with 16 bases lying between them. The CDR3 loop spans 14 amino acids. CDR3 sequence (DNA): TGTGCCATCGAGGGCGACAGATCCACAGATACGCAGTATTTT. It translates to CAIEGDRSTDTQYF.

V usage is TRBV4-1 and J usage is TRBJ2-3, with unresolved D. The CDR3 length is 15 residues. CDR1 MGHRA and CDR2 YSYEKL come from the germline V gene. Trimming took 1 base from V and 3 from J, leaving 11 bases between them. CDR3 amino acids: CASSQAWRSTDTQYF. CDR3 coding DNA: TGCGCCAGCAGCCAAGCATGGCGAAGTACAGATACGCAGTATTTT.

CDR3 protein: CASSLGWSSYEQYF. The CDR3 bases are TGCGCCAGCAGCTTGGGTTGGAGCTCCTACGAGCAGTACTTC. The rearrangement uses TRBV5-1 and TRBJ2-7; D is uncertain. Trimming pared 0 bases from V and 0 bases from J, leaving 7 bases between. Germline V CDR1 and CDR2: SGHRS, YFSETQ. CDR3 size: 14 residues. Filled out from reference TRBV5-1 and TRBJ2-7, the complete variable domain reads KAGVTQTPRYLIKTRGQQVTLSCSPISGHRSVSWYQQTPGQGLQFLFEYFSETQRNKGNFPGRFSGRQFSNSRSEMNVSTLELGDSALYLCASSLGWSSYEQYFGPGTRLTVT.

The V gene is TRBV27, the J gene TRBJ1-1, with TRBD1 matching 7 bases. The V and J ends lost 2 bases and 3 bases, in that order; junction bases with no gene match: 6. This CDR3 is built from 15 residues. Per germline, CDR1 MNHEY and CDR2 SMNVEV (reference sequence). In DNA form, the CDR3 reads TGTGCCAGCAGTTTACTAACAGGGGCGGACACTGAAGCTTTCTTT. This translates into CASSLLTGADTEAFF.

This sequence joins TRBV27 and TRBJ2-7; 12 bases align to TRBD2. Germline V gives CDR1 MNHEY, CDR2 SMNVEV (reference sequence). Losses at the gene ends were 1 base for V and 5 bases for J; bases not matched to a gene: 6. The CDR3 sequence is 16 residues long. The CDR3 is CASSLLLAGGPHEQYF. CDR3 coding DNA: TGTGCCAGCAGTTTATTGCTAGCGGGAGGGCCTCACGAGCAGTACTTC.

J is TRBJ2-5 and V is TRBV19, with D possibly matching TRBD1 (5 bases). The CDR3 is made up of 12 amino acids. With 6 bases removed from V and 5 bases from J, the gap between germline ends came to 10 bases. Per the germline V gene, CDR1 is LNHDA and CDR2 is SQIVND (reference sequence). The CDR3 region is CASRQGWETQYF. Here the CDR3 DNA reads TGTGCCAGTAGGCAGGGATGGGAGACCCAGTACTTC.

This clone was seen a few times. The gene calls are TRBV18 and TRBJ2-7; 7 bases are shared with TRBD1. Per germline, CDR1 KGHSH and CDR2 LQKENI. J gave up 0 bases and V 3 bases, and 11 bases lay outside the gene matches. CDR3 length: 17 amino acids. The CDR3 sequence: CASSPNWTGWSSYEQYF. CDR3 bases: TGTGCCAGCTCACCGAATTGGACAGGCTGGAGCTCCTACGAGCAGTACTTC.

This clone has a single count. This chain links TRBV4-2 with TRBJ2-1; TRBD2 matches at 7 bases. V dropped 7 bases and J dropped 1; count of bases not matched to a gene: 4. There are 14 residues in the CDR3. The V gene's germline CDR1 is LGHNA and CDR2 YNFKEQ. The CDR3 spells CASTSGPSYNEQFF. Written as DNA, the CDR3 is TGTGCCAGCACTAGCGGACCTTCCTACAATGAGCAGTTCTTC.

The chain uses TRBV5-1 and TRBJ2-5; TRBD2 might be the D (5 bases). Trimming stripped 0 bases from V and 4 bases from J, with 10 bases between. The CDR3 has 14 amino acids. The V gene's germline CDR1 is SGHRS and CDR2 YFSETQ. The CDR3 coding sequence is TGCGCCAGCAGCTTGGCGTCGGGGTTAGAGACCCAGTACTTC. Translating it yields CASSLASGLETQYF. The full variable domain, rest sourced from reference TRBV5-1 and TRBJ2-5, is KAGVTQTPRYLIKTRGQQVTLSCSPISGHRSVSWYQQTPGQGLQFLFEYFSETQRNKGNFPGRFSGRQFSNSRSEMNVSTLELGDSALYLCASSLASGLETQYFGPGTRLLVL.

This chain connects TRBV11-2 to TRBJ2-1, with 7 nucleotides matching TRBD1. Germline loops: CDR1 SGHAT, CDR2 FQNNGV. The CDR3 is made up of 15 amino acids. J was trimmed by 8 bases and V by 3 bases; bases with no gene match: 10. The CDR3 protein is CASSFLQGPFDEQFF. CDR3 nucleotides: TGTGCCAGCAGCTTTTTACAGGGGCCCTTCGATGAGCAGTTCTTC. Full variable domain (outside the CDR3, taken from reference TRBV11-2 and TRBJ2-1): EAGVAQSPRYKIIEKRQSVAFWCNPISGHATLYWYQQILGQGPKLLIQFQNNGVVDDSQLPKDRFSAERLKGVDSTLKIQPAKLEDSAVYLCASSFLQGPFDEQFFGPGTRLTVL.

The V gene is TRBV5-1, the J gene TRBJ2-7, with D possibly TRBD1 on 6 matching bases. CDR1 is SGHRS and CDR2 is YFSETQ in the germline V gene. This CDR3 spans 14 amino acids. V lost 4 bases to trimming and J lost 0 bases, with 11 bases between them. Written as DNA, the CDR3 is TGCGCCAGCAGCCCGTCGGACAGCTCCTACGAGCAGTACTTC. Translating it yields CASSPSDSSYEQYF.

The V call is TRBV5-4, the J call TRBJ1-5, with D unclear. CDR1 and CDR2 from the germline V gene are SGHNT and YYREEE (reference sequence). V was clipped by 0 bases and J by 6 bases, with 4 bases between them. The CDR3 totals 12 residues. The CDR3 reads CASSLGSQPQHF. CDR3 in DNA: TGTGCCAGCAGCTTGGGGAGTCAGCCCCAGCATTTT.

This chain connects TRBV18 to TRBJ2-3, with 9 positions matching TRBD1. The CDR3 has 17 residues. V gave up 3 bases and J gave up 1 base; unmatched junction bases: 8. Per germline, CDR1 KGHSH and CDR2 LQKENI. The CDR3, as DNA: TGTGCCAGCTCACCGCGGGACAGGGTGGGAGGCACAGATACGCAGTATTTT. This sequence encodes CASSPRDRVGGTDTQYF.

The rearrangement links TRBV6-5 to TRBJ2-7; D is unclear. V lost 2 bases and J 2 bases, leaving 13 bases between the germline ends. This CDR3 has 15 amino acids. From germline, CDR1 is MNHEY and CDR2 SVGAGI. CDR3 in DNA: TGTGCCAGCAGTTACAATATCTACCTAGCCTACGAGCAGTACTTC. It yields the protein CASSYNIYLAYEQYF.

The chain uses TRBV28 and TRBJ1-1, with D perhaps TRBD1 (5 bases). Germline V gene sequence: CDR1 MDHEN, CDR2 SYDVKM. V lost 5 bases and J 11 bases, leaving 15 bases between the germline ends. This CDR3 is built from 12 residues. CDR3: CASSVVGKGAFF. CDR3 nucleotides: TGTGCCAGCAGTGTCGTGGGGAAGGGGGCTTTCTTT.

This clone was counted once. The chain is built from TRBV14 and TRBJ2-1; D remains unclear. Germline lookup yields CDR1 SGHDN and CDR2 FVKESK. The CDR3 sequence is 17 residues long. V was trimmed by 0 bases and J by 0 bases, leaving 12 bases between them. The CDR3 region has the DNA TGTGCCAGCAGCCAAGATCGATACAGTAGCTCCTACAATGAGCAGTTCTTC. It codes for CASSQDRYSSSYNEQFF.

The V gene is TRBV14, the J gene TRBJ2-7; 12 positions match TRBD2. Germline CDR1 reads SGHDN; CDR2 reads FVKESK. The CDR3 loop spans 15 amino acids. V was clipped by 4 bases and J by 1 base; unmatched bases: 2. CDR3 residues: CASSPLAGGSYEQYF. For the CDR3, the DNA is TGTGCCAGCAGCCCCCTAGCGGGGGGGTCCTACGAGCAGTACTTC.